Below are 28 T cell receptor beta chains sequenced from a single sample in a study of T cell responses to AZD1222 COVID-19 vaccine. Profiled with immunoSEQ multiplex PCR; TCRdb holds only in-frame clones, not every one. The table lists 65,000 to 75,000 clones, under 90% of them singletons. The starting material was peripheral blood, obtained on day 0 of AZD1222 vaccination. The receptors shown here come from an adult in good health.

This chain joins TRBV7-9 and TRBJ2-3, with D tentatively TRBD2 (6 bases). The CDR3 sequence is 12 residues long. The germline V gene has CDR1 SEHNR and CDR2 FQNEAQ (reference sequence). V shed 5 bases and J shed 4 bases, with 7 bases lying between them. CDR3 DNA sequence: TGTGCCAGCAGCCCTAGCGCAGATACGCAGTATTTT. This codes for CASSPSADTQYF. The variable domain in full, with the rest retrieved from reference TRBV7-9 and TRBJ2-3, is DTGVSQNPRHKITKRGQNVTFRCDPISEHNRLYWYRQTLGQGPEFLTYFQNEAQLEKSRLLSDRFSAERPKGSFSTLEIQRTEQGDSAMYLCASSPSADTQYFGPGTRLTVL.

The table lists this clone with a count of one. The chain uses TRBV15 and TRBJ1-4; D is perhaps TRBD1 (5 bases). This CDR3 has 13 residues. V was trimmed by 1 base and J by 5 bases, leaving 5 bases between them. Germline V gene sequence: CDR1 LNHNV, CDR2 YYDKDF (reference sequence). CDR3 bases: TGTGCCACCAGCAGAGGGGGGAATGAAAAACTGTTTTTT. It encodes CATSRGGNEKLFF.

This chain links TRBV29-1 with TRBJ1-2, with D possibly matching TRBD1 (5 bases). The CDR3 is made up of 13 amino acids. V was pared by 5 bases and J by 6 bases, with 16 bases between. Germline-derived CDR1 and CDR2 are SQVTM and ANQGSEA. CDR3 in DNA: TGCAGCGTTCCACTACGGGGGGAGGATGGCTACACCTTC. Amino acid sequence: CSVPLRGEDGYTF. The whole variable domain, filled in from reference TRBV29-1 and TRBJ1-2, reads SAVISQKPSRDICQRGTSLTIQCQVDSQVTMMFWYRQQPGQSLTLIATANQGSEATYESGFVIDKFPISRPNLTFSTLTVSNMSPEDSSIYLCSVPLRGEDGYTFGSGTRLTVV.

J is TRBJ1-2 and V is TRBV7-9, with a weak D call TRBD1 (5 bases). CDR1 and CDR2 from the germline V gene are SEHNR and FQNEAQ (reference sequence). The V end lost 1 base, the J end lost 6 bases, and 15 bases lay between the germline ends. CDR3 length equals 15 residues. CDR3 region: CASSLESRGWHGYTF. CDR3 nucleotide sequence: TGTGCCAGCAGCTTAGAGTCTAGGGGATGGCATGGCTACACCTTC.

The chain carries TRBV28 and TRBJ2-7; 7 positions match TRBD2. This CDR3 comprises 12 residues. Trimming cost V 5 bases and J 5 bases; bases outside gene matches: 3. The germline V gene has CDR1 MDHEN and CDR2 SYDVKM. The CDR3 DNA reads TGTGCCAGCAGTGGGGCGGGGGACGAGCAGTACTTC. It translates to CASSGAGDEQYF.

This chain connects TRBV30 to TRBJ1-5; the D gene is possibly TRBD1 (5 bases). The germline gives CDR1 GTSNPN, CDR2 SVGIG (reference sequence). V was pared by 0 bases and J by 9 bases, with 15 bases between. The CDR3 sequence is 14 residues long. The CDR3 spells CAWSVRGDRRPQHF. The CDR3 DNA sequence: TGTGCCTGGAGTGTACGAGGGGACCGACGGCCCCAGCATTTT.

This clone was counted once. The genes are TRBV24-1 and TRBJ1-1; no firm D call. V was clipped by 4 bases and J by 11 bases, with 10 bases between them. The CDR3 has 11 residues. The germline gives CDR1 KGHDR, CDR2 SFDVKD. The chain's CDR3 is CATSDHLTAFF. Written as DNA, the CDR3 is TGTGCCACCAGTGACCACTTGACGGCTTTCTTT.

CDR3 amino acids: CASTPGAGFEQYF. CDR3 DNA sequence: TGTGCCAGTACACCGGGGGCGGGGTTCGAGCAGTACTTC. This chain uses TRBV19 with TRBJ2-7; D tentatively reads TRBD1 or TRBD2 (6 bases each). The CDR3 extends over 13 amino acids. Germline-derived CDR1 and CDR2 are LNHDA and SQIVND (reference sequence). Trimming stripped 7 bases from V and 6 bases from J, with 16 bases between.

The chain joins TRBV12-3 or TRBV12-4 to TRBJ1-1; D is possibly TRBD1 (5 bases). This CDR3 is built from 13 residues. With 3 bases removed from V and 1 base from J, the gap between germline ends came to 6 bases. CDR3 sequence (DNA): TGTGCCAGCAGTTTTAGGGGGAACACTGAAGCTTTCTTT. As protein: CASSFRGNTEAFF.

CDR3 sequence (DNA): TGTGCCAGCAGCTTAAAACCAGGTAATCAGCCCCAGCATTTT. Its translation: CASSLKPGNQPQHF. The rearrangement joins TRBV11-2 to TRBJ1-5; D is ambiguous. The CDR3 runs 14 residues. Germline loops: CDR1 SGHAT, CDR2 FQNNGV. V was pared by 2 bases and J by 4 bases, with 9 bases between.

The rearrangement uses TRBV11-2 and TRBJ2-1; the match to TRBD2 covers 8 bases. The V gene's germline CDR1 is SGHAT and CDR2 FQNNGV. V lost 0 bases to trimming and J lost 7 bases; unmatched junction nucleotides: 8. The length of the CDR3 is 16 residues. CDR3 sequence reads: CASSLDLSGSRNEQFF. CDR3 DNA: TGTGCCAGCAGCTTAGATCTGAGCGGGAGTCGGAATGAGCAGTTCTTC.

This chain connects TRBV27 to TRBJ1-1; 8 bases match TRBD1. The trim removed 5 bases at V and 0 bases at J, leaving 5 bases unmatched. Germline-derived CDR1 and CDR2 are MNHEY and SMNVEV (reference sequence). CDR3 size: 15 residues. In DNA, the CDR3 is TGTGCCAGCAGTCCCGGACAGGGATTGAACACTGAAGCTTTCTTT. Protein: CASSPGQGLNTEAFF.

A single count supports this clone. The chain joins TRBV28 to TRBJ2-2, with TRBD2 matching 8 bases. The junction had 3 bases not matched to a gene; V was cut back by 5 bases and J by 7 bases. The CDR3 loop spans 13 amino acids. Germline assignment: CDR1 MDHEN and CDR2 SYDVKM. CDR3 loop: CASSPGTSGELFF. CDR3 nucleotide sequence: TGTGCCAGCAGTCCCGGGACTAGCGGGGAGCTGTTTTTT.

This clone was detected only a few times. The CDR3 nucleotides are TGTGCCAGCAGTTACTCTCGCAGAGGGGACTACGAGCAGTACTTC. Amino acid sequence: CASSYSRRGDYEQYF. V and J are TRBV6-5 and TRBJ2-7; D tentatively fits TRBD1 or TRBD2 (5 bases each). The CDR3 runs to 15 residues. The germline V gene encodes CDR1 MNHEY and CDR2 SVGAGI. V dropped 0 bases and J dropped 3 bases, with 12 bases sitting between them.

The chain has TRBV19 and TRBJ1-5, with a weak D call TRBD1 (6 bases). Germline V gene lookup returns CDR1 LNHDA and CDR2 SQIVND (reference sequence). V was cut by 9 bases and J by 0 bases, with 6 bases left in between. The CDR3 is 12 residues long. The CDR3 here is CASRGSNQPQHF. The DNA for the CDR3 is TGTGCCAGCAGGGGTAGCAATCAGCCCCAGCATTTT. Together with reference TRBV19 and TRBJ1-5, the CDR3 gives the full variable domain: DGGITQSPKYLFRKEGQNVTLSCEQNLNHDAMYWYRQDPGQGLRLIYYSQIVNDFQKGDIAEGYSVSREKKESFPLTVTSAQKNPTAFYLCASRGSNQPQHFGDGTRLSIL.

This chain joins TRBV28 and TRBJ1-4; 7 bases agree with TRBD1. Germline CDR1 reads MDHEN; CDR2 reads SYDVKM. The junction had 11 bases not matched to a gene; V was cut back by 6 bases and J by 7 bases. This CDR3 contains 15 residues. The CDR3 nucleotides read TGTGCCAGCAGCCATCCACAGGGGTCGAGTGAAAAACTGTTTTTT. It is translated as CASSHPQGSSEKLFF.

The gene calls are TRBV19 and TRBJ2-7; 7 bases are a match to TRBD1. The CDR3 spans 16 residues. Germline V gives CDR1 LNHDA, CDR2 SQIVND (reference sequence). The V gene end was trimmed by 4 bases and the J gene end by 6 bases; junction bases not matched to a gene: 15. The CDR3 DNA follows: TGTGCCAGTAGTACCCAGACAGGGCGGACGTTCGCCGAGCAGTACTTC. As protein: CASSTQTGRTFAEQYF.

The rearrangement links TRBV19 to TRBJ1-5; tentative D call: TRBD1 (5 bases). CDR3 length: 15 amino acids. Germline CDR1 LNHDA, CDR2 SQIVND (reference sequence). Trimming pared 1 base from V and 6 bases from J, leaving 13 bases between. CDR3 bases: TGTGCCAGTAGTATAGGGTGGGGGGGGTCTCAGCCCCAGCATTTT. Amino acids: CASSIGWGGSQPQHF.

The V gene is TRBV21-1, the J gene TRBJ2-1; TRBD1 is the table's D call and was not checked against the DNA. TRBV21-1 is marked as a pseudogene. The CDR3 spans 15 residues. CDR3 sequence reads: CASSTLGTVLSEQFF. CDR3 nucleotides: TGTGCCAGCAGCACTCTCGGGACAGTTTTAAGTGAGCAGTTCTTC.

The chain uses TRBV7-9 and TRBJ2-1, with D possibly being TRBD2 (5 bases). The germline V and J ends were trimmed by 1 base and 5 bases, with 9 bases remaining between them. Germline CDR1 SEHNR, CDR2 FQNEAQ (reference sequence). This CDR3 is built from 14 residues. The CDR3 DNA follows: TGTGCCAGCAGCTTAGTTTTGGGAGACAATGAGCAGTTCTTC. This encodes CASSLVLGDNEQFF.

The rearrangement uses TRBV6-5 and TRBJ1-6; weak D call: TRBD1 (5 bases). Germline V gives CDR1 MNHEY, CDR2 SVGAGI. V was pared by 1 base and J by 6 bases, with 13 bases between. The CDR3 spans 16 residues. CDR3 nucleotide sequence: TGTGCCAGCAGTTACTATCCCGGGGCGGCTAATTCACCCCTCCACTTT. Translating it yields CASSYYPGAANSPLHF.

This clone was seen just once. This rearrangement joins TRBV5-6 to TRBJ1-1; D perhaps matches TRBD1 (5 bases). This CDR3 contains 16 residues. The V gene lost 0 bases and the J gene lost 3 bases, with 15 bases spanning the gap. Looked up from germline, CDR1 is SGHDT and CDR2 is YYEEEE. CDR3: CASSLGPGGGDTEAFF. The CDR3 DNA follows: TGTGCCAGCAGCTTGGGTCCCGGGGGAGGTGACACTGAAGCTTTCTTT. Full variable domain (missing parts from reference TRBV5-6 and TRBJ1-1): DAGVTQSPTHLIKTRGQQVTLRCSPKSGHDTVSWYQQALGQGPQFIFQYYEEEERQRGNFPDRFSGHQFPNYSSELNVNALLLGDSALYLCASSLGPGGGDTEAFFGQGTRLTVV.

The J gene is TRBJ2-7, the V gene TRBV9; D possibly corresponds to TRBD1 (5 bases). V was shortened by 4 bases and J by 3 bases, with 14 bases between the two germline ends. Germline V lookup: CDR1 SGDLS, CDR2 YYNGEE. The CDR3 contains 14 residues. This chain's CDR3 is CASSPRQWGYEQYF. The CDR3 bases are TGTGCCAGCAGCCCTAGACAGTGGGGCTACGAGCAGTACTTC.

V gene TRBV7-9 combines with J gene TRBJ2-1, with D unresolved. CDR3 size: 11 residues. Trimming cost V 0 bases and J 12 bases, with 6 bases left between them. CDR1 is SEHNR and CDR2 is FQNEAQ in the germline V gene (reference sequence). The CDR3 reads CASSLAAGQFF. In DNA, the CDR3 is TGTGCCAGCAGCTTAGCTGCAGGGCAGTTCTTC.

This chain uses TRBV5-1 with TRBJ2-7; D is possibly TRBD1 (5 bases). From germline, CDR1 is SGHRS and CDR2 YFSETQ. Trimming removed 5 bases at V and 2 bases at J, with 17 bases between. The CDR3 is 15 amino acids. CDR3 sequence reads: CASSFLFTGTYEQYF. In nucleotides, the CDR3 is TGCGCCAGCAGTTTTTTGTTTACAGGTACCTACGAGCAGTACTTC.

The table lists this clone with a few counts. The chain couples TRBV28 to TRBJ2-7, with D uncertain. Per the germline V gene, CDR1 is MDHEN and CDR2 is SYDVKM. Trimming removed 4 bases at V and 4 bases at J, with 11 bases between. CDR3 length equals 13 residues. The CDR3, as DNA: TGTGCCAGCAGTTCGACTCCCCTATACGAGCAGTACTTC. It is translated as CASSSTPLYEQYF.

The chain couples TRBV5-1 to TRBJ2-2; 9 nucleotides align to TRBD2. The CDR3 runs to 17 residues. The J segment lost 6 bases and the V segment lost 0 bases, leaving 9 bases of the junction unmatched. The germline V gene has CDR1 SGHRS and CDR2 YFSETQ. The CDR3 loop reads CASSLAIPTSGPGELFF. The CDR3 bases are TGCGCCAGCAGCTTGGCAATACCGACTAGCGGTCCCGGGGAGCTGTTTTTT.

The chain couples TRBV18 to TRBJ1-5; D unclear. Trimming left V 0 bases short and J 0 bases short, with 9 bases between. CDR3 size: 16 residues. Germline assignment: CDR1 KGHSH and CDR2 LQKENI. CDR3 sequence: CASSPPNGYSNQPQHF. In DNA form, the CDR3 reads TGTGCCAGCTCACCACCGAATGGTTATAGCAATCAGCCCCAGCATTTT.